This T cell receptor (beta chain) came from a study of CD8 T cells in ankylosing spondylitis (dated by TCRdb to the late 2010s). Notes on the research overall: The study set out to find disease-linked TCR variants by profiling T cell receptor beta repertoires in ankylosing spondylitis patients and healthy donors. Samples of peripheral blood were taken, and for ankylosing spondylitis patients, synovial fluid was collected as well. The whole study cohort included 85 to 120 healthy donors and over 20 ankylosing spondylitis patients. The paper's findings and limits, for the study overall: Blood from ankylosing spondylitis patients appeared to be characterized by a TCR beta motif composed of under ten highly homologous amino acid variants. The disease-linked clones showed a CD8+ phenotype and occurred at relatively low frequencies in peripheral blood. Some motif variants were previously reported in synovial fluid and blood of reactive arthritis patients, suggesting common disease-initiation mechanisms. The disease-linked clones were reported to be significantly enriched in matched synovial fluid samples from ankylosing spondylitis patients.

The run used an Illumina HiSeq 2500. Quantitative 5'-RACE with molecular barcodes was the method used to prepare the TCR beta libraries. The authors' pipeline ran thus. A new computational method based on a probabilistic model of VDJ rearrangement was used to identify disease-linked TCR variants. Using fastp trimming at Q25 and MiXCR clonotype assembly, TCRdb reanalyzed the public sequencing data and kept in-frame beta chains. Identical CDR3 protein sequences are pooled into one entry, listed with their most common genes and DNA. The V and J calls come from TCRdb's annotation, not from the publication. This sample has around 32,000 distinct CDR3 sequences in its table, and about 7% of those were observed once. 10% to 13% of the sample goes to the ten largest clones. This clonotype was recorded at least ten times. Which antigen it targets is not known. Per-nucleotide qualities are absent, and no much larger clonotype sits a single base away.

Sequencing was performed on blood, either unsorted or a sorted T cell fraction (not recorded which). This receptor was obtained from a male donor with ankylosing spondylitis or in good health (not recorded which).

The nucleotide sequence reads as follows: TGCAGCGTTGAGGAGCCAGCCTCGAATGAGCAGTTCTTC. The resulting protein is CSVEEPASNEQFF. The V and J genes are TRBV29-1 and TRBJ2-1; no confident D gene assignment can be made. V and J are truncated by 3 bases and 7 bases respectively, leaving an intervening sequence of 13 bases. The CDR3 has 13 amino acids, counting the end cysteine and phenylalanine. The kept DNA is CDR3 alone, 39 bases in frame from the first base. As encoded in the germline V gene, CDR1 is SQVTM while CDR2 is ANQGSEA.